The rows below give T cell receptor beta chains drawn from one sample of a study of blood T cell repertoires in COVID-19. Repertoires were generated with immunoSEQ multiplex PCR, while TCRdb's copy carries only in-frame clones and drops some. The table shows over 200,000 clones, with around 86% occurring only once. Sequencing was performed on peripheral blood. The origin of the receptors is a man older than 75 with acute or convalescent COVID-19. The CDR3 runs from the conserved cysteine through the conserved F or W. D genes are given only for firm matches. Clone size is shown for a subset of rows, as once, few, many or a class of expanded clone.

TRBV20-1	TRBJ2-1	NA	10	NA	CSARSHEQFF	TGCAGTGCCCGAAGCCATGAGCAGTTCTTC
TRBV7-2	TRBJ1-2	NA	13	NA	CASSLDWTTGYTF	TGTGCCAGCAGCTTAGATTGGACAACGGGCTACACCTTC
TRBV19	TRBJ2-1	NA	15	NA	CATEPPGSSYNEQFF	TGTGCCACCGAACCTCCAGGGTCCTCCTACAATGAGCAGTTCTTC
TRBV6-5	TRBJ2-1	few	14	NA	CASEGRRNNNEQFF	TGTGCCAGCGAGGGTCGAAGAAACAACAATGAGCAGTTCTTC
TRBV2	TRBJ1-5	NA	11	NA	CASSTTQPQHF	TGTGCCAGCAGTACGACACAGCCCCAGCATTTT
TRBV7-2	TRBJ2-1	once	17	NA	CASSPGTGGPSYNEQFF	TGTGCCAGCAGCCCGGGTACGGGGGGCCCTTCCTACAATGAGCAGTTCTTC
TRBV5-1	TRBJ2-3	NA	16	NA	CASSLGPGDSTDTQYF	TGCGCCAGCAGCTTGGGGCCAGGGGACAGCACAGATACGCAGTATTTT
TRBV3-1/TRBV3-2	TRBJ2-1	NA	15	TRBD2	CASSQGLLAGSEQFF	TGTGCCAGCAGCCAGGGCCTCTTAGCGGGAAGTGAGCAGTTCTTC
TRBV28	TRBJ1-2	NA	15	TRBD1	CASSGGTGGDYGYTF	TGTGCCAGCAGTGGGGGGACAGGGGGCGACTATGGCTACACCTTC
TRBV4-2	TRBJ2-7	few	17	TRBD2	CASSQVSSGRHSYEQYF	TGTGCCAGCAGCCAAGTGTCTAGCGGGAGGCACTCCTACGAGCAGTACTTC
TRBV6-2/TRBV6-3	TRBJ2-6	NA	16	TRBD1	CASRPGQGSGANVLTF	TGTGCCAGCAGGCCTGGACAGGGGTCTGGGGCCAACGTCCTGACTTTC
TRBV6-2/TRBV6-3	TRBJ2-2	NA	14	NA	CASSPSLNTGELFF	TGTGCCAGCAGCCCCTCACTGAACACCGGGGAGCTGTTTTTT
TRBV2	TRBJ2-2	NA	15	TRBD2	CASSPGTTNTGELFF	TGTGCCAGCAGCCCCGGGACTACTAACACCGGGGAGCTGTTTTTT
TRBV7-8	TRBJ2-5	once	15	TRBD2	CASSPGTILQETQYF	TGTGCCAGCAGCCCGGGGACTATCCTACAAGAGACCCAGTACTTC
TRBV7-3	TRBJ2-7	NA	14	TRBD1	CASSWTGDNYEQYF	TGTGCCAGCAGCTGGACAGGGGACAACTACGAGCAGTACTTC
TRBV6-6	TRBJ2-3	NA	14	NA	CASRDSASTDTQYF	TGTGCCAGCAGGGACAGTGCTAGCACAGATACGCAGTATTTT
TRBV10-3	TRBJ2-1	NA	16	TRBD2	CAISESAGTSANEQFF	TGTGCCATCAGTGAGTCTGCCGGGACTAGCGCAAATGAGCAGTTCTTC
TRBV7-9	TRBJ1-1	NA	15	TRBD1	CASSDIGARGPEAFF	TGTGCCAGCAGCGACATTGGGGCTAGGGGGCCTGAAGCTTTCTTT
TRBV5-1	TRBJ2-3	NA	16	TRBD2	CASSLQGNTGGDTQYF	TGCGCCAGCAGCTTGCAGGGAAATACGGGGGGAGATACGCAGTATTTT
TRBV6-1	TRBJ1-5	NA	16	TRBD1	CASSGRDRGSYQPQHF	TGTGCCAGCAGTGGACGGGACAGGGGATCGTATCAGCCCCAGCATTTT
TRBV4-1	TRBJ2-2	NA	17	TRBD1	CASSQIFGATGAGELFF	TGCGCCAGCAGCCAGATTTTTGGTGCTACAGGGGCCGGGGAGCTGTTTTTT
TRBV6-5	TRBJ2-3	few	12	NA	CASRNTGNTQYF	TGTGCCAGCAGAAATACAGGGAATACGCAGTATTTT
TRBV5-4	TRBJ2-3	NA	18	TRBD2	CASSLAKTSGWSTDTQYF	TGTGCCAGCAGCTTGGCTAAAACTAGCGGGTGGAGCACAGATACGCAGTATTTT
TRBV15	TRBJ2-3	NA	17	TRBD1	CATSRDLGQAATDTQYF	TGTGCCACCAGCAGAGATCTCGGACAGGCTGCCACAGATACGCAGTATTTT
TRBV18	TRBJ2-1	NA	16	NA	CASSPFGGSSYNEQFF	TGTGCCAGCTCACCTTTCGGCGGAAGCTCCTACAATGAGCAGTTCTTC
TRBV5-6	TRBJ2-5	NA	14	TRBD1	CASRRTGGGETQYF	TGTGCCAGCAGAAGAACAGGGGGCGGAGAGACCCAGTACTTC
TRBV5-4	TRBJ2-5	NA	16	NA	CASSLDAGFGQETQYF	TGTGCCAGCAGCTTGGATGCGGGATTTGGGCAAGAGACCCAGTACTTC
TRBV7-8	TRBJ1-2	NA	14	NA	CASSSTGTPYGYTF	TGTGCCAGCAGCTCAACCGGGACACCCTATGGCTACACCTTC
TRBV19	TRBJ2-1	NA	12	NA	CASSSIQGEQFF	TGTGCCAGTAGTTCCATACAGGGTGAGCAGTTCTTC
TRBV6-2/TRBV6-3	TRBJ2-5	NA	14	NA	CASSLRTTQETQYF	TGTGCCAGCAGCCTTCGGACAACACAAGAGACCCAGTACTTC
TRBV9	TRBJ2-2	NA	15	NA	CASSLGQKNTGELFF	TGTGCCAGCAGCTTAGGACAGAAGAACACCGGGGAGCTGTTTTTT
TRBV7-3	TRBJ2-2	NA	15	NA	CASSLAGENTGELFF	TGTGCCAGCAGCTTGGCCGGAGAGAACACCGGGGAGCTGTTTTTT
TRBV9	TRBJ2-5	NA	15	NA	CASSVDTWPQETQYF	TGTGCCAGCAGCGTAGATACATGGCCTCAAGAGACCCAGTACTTC
TRBV30	TRBJ1-1	NA	13	NA	CAWIRQGNTEAFF	TGTGCCTGGATACGGCAGGGGAACACTGAAGCTTTCTTT
TRBV6-5	TRBJ2-6	NA	15	NA	CASSYRGSGANVLTF	TGTGCCAGCAGTTACAGGGGCTCTGGGGCCAACGTCCTGACTTTC
TRBV27	TRBJ1-6	NA	12	NA	CASREENSPLHF	TGTGCCAGCAGGGAGGAAAATTCACCCCTCCACTTT
TRBV24-1	TRBJ1-1	NA	13	TRBD1	CATSRQGGTEAFF	TGTGCCACCAGTAGACAGGGTGGCACTGAAGCTTTCTTT
TRBV2	TRBJ1-5	NA	16	TRBD1	CASRDWDRGKNQPQHF	TGTGCCAGCAGGGATTGGGACAGGGGGAAAAATCAGCCCCAGCATTTT
TRBV27	TRBJ2-7	NA	13	NA	CASGSTGAHEQYF	TGTGCCAGCGGCTCCACAGGAGCCCACGAGCAGTACTTC
TRBV15	TRBJ1-4	NA	15	NA	CATSRAAPVGEKLFF	TGTGCCACCAGCAGAGCAGCGCCTGTGGGTGAAAAACTGTTTTTT
TRBV27	TRBJ1-1	NA	14	TRBD1	CASSPYRGYTEAFF	TGTGCCAGCAGTCCGTACAGGGGGTACACTGAAGCTTTCTTT